This T cell receptor beta chain is from a study of T cells in Graves' hyperthyroidism and ophthalmopathy. Study-level background: At the time of initial diagnosis and before any treatment, peripheral blood was collected. Regarding the study as a whole: Blood also carried most thyroid clonotypes expanded above 0.001.

A single count supports this clonotype. Its specificity is unknown. Germline V gene data show CDR1 as SQVTM and CDR2 as ANQGSEA. The CDR3 extends over 13 amino acids. Trimming shortened V by 6 bases and J by 1 base, and 12 bases separated the two germline ends. What was amplified from RNA transcripts were TCR beta CDR3 regions. HTBI primers were employed in a first-round RT-PCR of the TCR CDR3. TCRdb itself ran the multiplex PCR reads through MiXCR, one entry per CDR3 protein. The sample lists roughly 840,000 distinct CDR3 sequences; over 35% were seen once. Sequences were obtained from blood. The receptor was derived from a man younger than 35 with Graves' hyperthyroidism. The chain carries TRBV29-1 and TRBJ2-5; possible D gene TRBD1, 6 bases. This CDR3 is CSVRQASQETQYF. The CDR3 nucleotides read TGCAGCGTAAGACAGGCTTCCCAAGAGACCCAGTACTTC.